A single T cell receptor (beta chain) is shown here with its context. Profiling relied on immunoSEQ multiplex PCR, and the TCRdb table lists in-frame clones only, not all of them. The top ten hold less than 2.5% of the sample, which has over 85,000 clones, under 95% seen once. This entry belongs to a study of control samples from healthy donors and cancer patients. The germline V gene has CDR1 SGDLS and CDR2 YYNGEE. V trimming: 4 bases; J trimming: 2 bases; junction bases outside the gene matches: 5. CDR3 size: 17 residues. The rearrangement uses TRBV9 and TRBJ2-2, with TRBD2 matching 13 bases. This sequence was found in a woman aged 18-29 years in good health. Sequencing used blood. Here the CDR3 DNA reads TGTGCCAGCAGCCTGGGACTAGCGGGGCCAAACACCGGGGAGCTGTTTTTT. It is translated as CASSLGLAGPNTGELFF. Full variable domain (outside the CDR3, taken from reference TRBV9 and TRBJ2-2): DSGVTQTPKHLITATGQRVTLRCSPRSGDLSVYWYQQSLDQGLQFLIQYYNGEERAKGNILERFSAQQFPDLHSELNLSSLELGDSALYFCASSLGLAGPNTGELFFGEGSRLTVL.